Listed below are T cell receptor beta chains from one sample, sequenced in a study of T cell responses to AZD1222 COVID-19 vaccine. Using immunoSEQ multiplex PCR, the repertoire was profiled, and TCRdb retains in-frame clones only, with some absent. The repertoire includes about 120,000 clones, over 75% of them detected once, and around 6.2% sits in the top ten. The sample here was peripheral blood, taken on day 0 of AZD1222 vaccination. The receptors were gathered from an adult in good health. Each CDR3 is given with its conserved first and last residue. Clone size appears in some rows only: once, few, many, or a class for an expanded clone.

CDR3aa	v_gene	abundance
CASSDPVYGYTF	TRBV2	-
CASSPGFWDAKARGLNTEAFF	TRBV18	-
CASSASTPYQQFF	TRBV7-9	-
CASRLNLNQPQHF	TRBV12-3/TRBV12-4	-
CASRASLGQNQPQHF	TRBV19	-
CASSFAGIDARSYGYTF	TRBV7-8	-
CASSWGGAEAFF	TRBV11-2	-
CASSYRDRAGAFF	TRBV6-5	few
CAWSVLTGGLNTEAFF	TRBV30	-
CASSQTSGESVWNEQFF	TRBV5-5	once
CASSYSPDLLYFYTF	TRBV6-6	-
CATSKVPRDFGHNEQFF	TRBV15	-
CASSPRVAAFGGYTF	TRBV7-2	-
CASIPPTGGAGGYTF	TRBV28	-
CASGDRRGEKLFF	TRBV2	-
CATSRGGDNEQFF	TRBV15	-
CSVGGKGNEKLFF	TRBV29-1	-
CASGTGGEDYGYTF	TRBV5-1	-
CASSLVGGHHQETQYF	TRBV5-4	-
CASTAQGDQPQHF	TRBV2	-
CASSPPRGGWDEKLFF	TRBV28	-
CASRKDRGGNTIYF	TRBV6-5	-
CASSPQTGGKSYNEQFF	TRBV5-4	-
CASSPLDIPANGYTF	TRBV2	-
CASRLTVNTEAFF	TRBV11-3	-
CASTMRGGGKTQYF	TRBV19	-
CASSPLVSKNIQYF	TRBV18	-
CASSLAGQGLSEQYF	TRBV27	-
CASSFRISYNEQFF	TRBV5-4	-
CASSSVNTEAFF	TRBV4-2	once
CASTRFGYGYTF	TRBV28	-
CASSGPGETQYF	TRBV7-9	once
CASSPPDSTNEKLFF	TRBV7-8	-
CASSLGLAGDNEQFF	TRBV11-2	few
CASHKGTGNTEAFF	TRBV3-1/TRBV3-2	-
CASSDFARGPQYF	TRBV6-4	-
CASRHSAQPQHF	TRBV6-5	-
CASSRGEGLEQYF	TRBV12-3/TRBV12-4	-
CASKVRGGTDTQYF	TRBV2	-
CASSRTRQSNQPQHF	TRBV5-8	-